The present entry profiles one T cell receptor (beta chain) with its context. The data stem from a study of cytomegalovirus exposure and HLA in healthy donors. Germline assignment: CDR1 MNHEY and CDR2 SMNVEV (reference sequence). Trimming left V 4 bases short and J 1 base short, with 5 bases between. The CDR3 consists of 13 residues. PCR used 60 Vbeta primers and 13 Jbeta primers. Generated by immunoSEQ multiplex PCR, the TCRdb table keeps only in-frame clones and is missing some. The repertoire consists of 150,000 to 200,000 clones, with 60% to 85% occurring once and the leading ten covering roughly 7.3%.

Sequenced sample: PBMCs. The chain couples TRBV27 to TRBJ1-3; D unclear. The TCR sequence derives from a male donor in good health and CMV-seropositive. CDR3 loop: CASSSFSGNTIYF. DNA for the CDR3: TGTGCCAGCAGTTCGTTTTCTGGAAACACCATATATTTT.